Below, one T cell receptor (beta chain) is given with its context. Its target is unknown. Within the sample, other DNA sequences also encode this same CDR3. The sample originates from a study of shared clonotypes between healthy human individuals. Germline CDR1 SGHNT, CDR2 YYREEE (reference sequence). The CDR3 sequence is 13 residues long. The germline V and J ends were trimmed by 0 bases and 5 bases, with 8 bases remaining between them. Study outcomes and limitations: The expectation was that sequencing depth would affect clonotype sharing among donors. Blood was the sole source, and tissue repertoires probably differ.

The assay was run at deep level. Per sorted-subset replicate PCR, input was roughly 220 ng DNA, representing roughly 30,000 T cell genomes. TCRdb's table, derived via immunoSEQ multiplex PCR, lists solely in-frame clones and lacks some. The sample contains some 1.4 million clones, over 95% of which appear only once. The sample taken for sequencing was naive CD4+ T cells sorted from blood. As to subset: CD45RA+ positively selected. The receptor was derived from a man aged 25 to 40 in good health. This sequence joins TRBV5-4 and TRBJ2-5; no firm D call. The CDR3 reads CASSLAVGETQYF. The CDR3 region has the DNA TGTGCCAGCAGCTTGGCCGTGGGGGAGACCCAGTACTTC.